This entry is about one T cell receptor beta chain. Its specific antigen is unknown. No base quality values were provided; no much bigger clone lies one nucleotide off. This sample was included in a study of T cell responses to AZD1222 COVID-19 vaccine (dated by TCRdb to the early 2020s). Regarding the complete study: Because spike-specific TCR depth and breadth did not differ between the two schedules, AZD1222 recipients who got a second dose at roughly 4 weeks were pooled with those who got a second dose at roughly 12 weeks. A total of about 250 trial participants underwent TCR sequencing, of whom roughly 210 had received two doses of AZD1222 and 26 had received two doses of the MenACWY control vaccine. Trial participants were enrolled by age into 18-55, 56-69 and 70-plus year subgroups, with roughly 150, 30 and 60 TCR-sequenced participants respectively.

For this chain, trimming is 0 bases at the V end and 5 bases at the J end, and the number of junction bases without a gene match is 6. CDR3 length: 15 amino acids, cysteine to phenylalanine. The entry retains the CDR3 DNA only, 45 bases that are in frame from base 1. From a lookup of the germline V gene, CDR1 and CDR2 are SGHDN and FVKESK. The CDR3 regions of human TCRbeta chains were analyzed by immunosequencing. The original pipeline was this. Repertoire TCRs were matched against a reference library of SARS-CoV-2-specific TCRs generated with the MIRA antigen-specificity platform. Breadth meant the fraction of unique TCRs that were SARS-CoV-2-associated, whereas depth meant the fraction of total T cells that were SARS-CoV-2-associated. Using the MIRA data, each spike-specific TCR was assigned both to the spike region to which the TCR was reactive and to a CD4 or CD8 class. Log10-transformed breadth and depth values were compared by one-way ANOVA with Sidak's multiple comparisons tests. TCRdb retrieved this table from immuneACCESS and kept in-frame rearrangements only. Not all clones are present; in checked studies, unresolved V genes account for under half, and no reason is known for the remainder. V and J calls and clone size are as listed in that table; D and trimming were resolved from the DNA. In this sample the table shows under 200,000 clones, 90% to 95% of which occur a single time. Together, the top ten hold 3% to 5% of the sample.

The full study reports these points: Conclusions about previously exposed vaccinees are limited because only five to seven AZD1222 recipients were SARS-CoV-2 seropositive at baseline. In the small 56-69-year group, the increase in depth fell short of significance, most likely because of low power. No day 14 peak-response samples were available, so repertoires were characterized only after the peak T cell response. Epitopes outside the regions mutated in the B.1.351 and B.1.1.7 variants were reportedly recognized by nearly half of the unique spike-specific TCRs. After two AZD1222 doses, both the breadth and the depth of spike-specific TCRs were significantly higher than at day 0 and than in MenACWY recipients. The vaccine-associated CD4 TCRs covered the entire spike protein, and the dominant responses fell in regions 160-218 and 743-854. Participants were mostly white British and included more females than males, and it was suggested by the authors that clonal diversity may have been underestimated.

The time point label, as the study defines it: baseline before first vaccination. Vaccinee samples came from UK trials COV001 and COV002, including a single-blind randomized controlled phase 2/3 trial of AZD1222 (ChAdOx1 nCoV-19) in healthy adults. For TCRbeta chain sequencing, PBMC samples were collected from trial participants at day 0 and at day 28 after the second dose. Recombination connected TRBV14 to TRBJ1-2, with 7 central nucleotides matching TRBD1. The sample was peripheral blood, taken on day 0 of AZD1222 vaccination. This receptor was taken from an adult in good health. This receptor has the CDR3 CASSQEAAGGYGYTF. The DNA reads as follows: TGTGCCAGCAGCCAAGAGGCCGCAGGGGGATATGGCTACACCTTC.